The rows below give T cell receptor beta chains drawn from one sample of a study of cytomegalovirus exposure and HLA in healthy donors. Sequenced by immunoSEQ multiplex PCR; TCRdb stores in-frame clones only, minus some. The data hold 210,000 or so clones, with roughly 78% observed a single time. Sequenced input: PBMCs. These receptors were collected from a boy between 10 and 17 years old in good health and CMV-seronegative. Both conserved end residues are trimmed from each CDR3. Fields, in order: J gene, V gene, CDR3 protein.

>TRBJ2-7|TRBV7-4
ASSFQGFPYEQY
>TRBJ2-7|TRBV5-6
ASSSLGFYEQY
>TRBJ2-3|TRBV5-1
ASSTQGQGTDTQY
>TRBJ2-3|TRBV12-5
ASGPGRGLEDTQY
>TRBJ2-7|TRBV7-9
ASSSIAGDSYEQY
>TRBJ2-1|TRBV10-3
ATRPGLAGRGAKF
>TRBJ1-5|TRBV19
ASSIAVGLSNQPQH
>TRBJ1-1|TRBV11-2
ASSLDRGTEAF
>TRBJ2-3|TRBV11-3
ASSPRRGSTDTQY
>TRBJ1-6|TRBV2
ASSDPRGQGNSPLH
>TRBJ2-5|TRBV4-1
ASSQGLQETQY
>TRBJ2-7|TRBV10-1
ASSERFEADSYEQY
>TRBJ2-7|TRBV5-4
ASSTGTGVREQY
>TRBJ2-1|TRBV7-8
ASSKAGAVTYNEQF
>TRBJ2-1|TRBV5-1
ASSSRLAGSNEQF
>TRBJ2-2|TRBV23-1
ASSQWPRRRGTGELF
>TRBJ2-5|TRBV7-2
ASSFRLAGGETQY
>TRBJ2-3|TRBV2
ASSDAGGGDTQY
>TRBJ2-1|TRBV5-4
ASSLLAGDLNEQF
>TRBJ1-1|TRBV7-7
ASSPTGRNTEAF
>TRBJ1-2|TRBV30
AWSRGVSYGYT
>TRBJ2-5|TRBV7-8
ASSLAGKETQY
>TRBJ2-3|TRBV6-6
ASSYKASGTQY
>TRBJ2-7|TRBV21-1
ASSLARTGSYEQY
>TRBJ2-1|TRBV5-5
ASSSYFVVAGDYNEQF
>TRBJ2-7|TRBV5-5
ASGLTGGNHEQY
>TRBJ2-3|TRBV6-5
ASREVGGADTQY
>TRBJ2-5|TRBV19
ASSIPGRVETQY
>TRBJ1-6|TRBV15
ATSLEGVSPLH
>TRBJ2-1|TRBV2
ASSEREGYNEQF
>TRBJ2-1|TRBV5-6
ASSLGTSAGSSYNEQF
>TRBJ1-1|TRBV19
ASSIGQGSTEAF
>TRBJ2-1|TRBV5-4
ASSRTSGGALDEQF
>TRBJ2-3|TRBV13
ASSLGTSGSLDTQY
>TRBJ1-2|TRBV7-9
SSSFNGYT
>TRBJ2-1|TRBV4-1
ASSHRGPDEQF
>TRBJ2-3|TRBV9
ASSLSGGAIDTQY
>TRBJ2-5|TRBV9
ASSESGVGGETQY
>TRBJ2-2|TRBV7-6
ASSLSRRLARDTGELF
>TRBJ1-1|TRBV6-1
ASNTALNTEAF
>TRBJ2-1|TRBV27
ASSPDGGAYNEQF
>TRBJ1-4|TRBV6-6
ASSWLDEKLF
>TRBJ2-2|TRBV11-2
ASSLVQGAPGELF
>TRBJ2-5|TRBV5-4
ASSLGLAETQY
>TRBJ1-2|TRBV5-4
ASSSGTGGGYT
>TRBJ1-1|TRBV2
ASSEAGRGTEAF
>TRBJ2-3|TRBV4-1
ASSPQTSGGIDTQY
>TRBJ1-6|TRBV19
ASSEGTYNSPLH
>TRBJ2-7|TRBV27
ASSLGQQAYEQY
>TRBJ1-1|TRBV9
ASSVGVARGSGNTEAF
>TRBJ2-3|TRBV5-1
ASSFSSVPTDTQY
>TRBJ1-2|TRBV7-9
ASSSTNLVTGLNYGYT
>TRBJ2-1|TRBV4-1
ASSRGGLAGLSYNEQF
>TRBJ1-1|TRBV2
ASSEGRQAMNTEAF
>TRBJ1-2|TRBV7-3
ASSLSRQGEHGYT